This T cell receptor beta chain was sequenced during a study of monozygotic twins with inflammatory bowel disease. Blood was drawn once per donor, and each sample measured 2 to 2.5 ml. The CDR3 spans 17 residues. Germline V gene data show CDR1 as LGHNT and CDR2 as FRNRAP. Addition of UMIs with a 6-nucleotide sample barcode was achieved by template switching. TCRdb reanalyzed the 5' RACE reads, giving one entry per CDR3 protein sequence and no DNA. This sample's table has around 410,000 distinct CDR3 sequences. The sequencing input was blood. The sequence was collected from a human donor with ulcerative colitis or Crohn's disease, or a healthy co-twin of an affected twin (not recorded which). The chain has TRBV12-5 and TRBJ2-1. The CDR3 loop is CASGLVQSGGLLNEQFF.